Presented here are 15 T cell receptor beta chains from one specimen sequenced in a study of blood T cell repertoires in COVID-19 (dated by TCRdb to the early 2020s). Library preparation employed the immunoSEQ multiplex PCR assay. Imported from immuneACCESS, the table was reduced by TCRdb to in-frame sequences with V and J called. These copies leave out some clones; in studies compared against another copy, an unresolved V gene accounts for under half, and the cause of the remainder is not known. This sample comprises about 180,000 clones, about 91% of them detected only once. In total, the top ten clones hold 1.5% to 2% of the sample. The sample taken for sequencing was peripheral blood. Receptor source: a woman in her forties or fifties with acute or convalescent COVID-19.

V usage is TRBV19 and J usage is TRBJ2-1; 10 bases agree with TRBD2. The CDR3 is 18 amino acids. Germline V gene sequence: CDR1 LNHDA, CDR2 SQIVND (reference sequence). V trimming: 5 bases; J trimming: 2 bases; junction bases outside the gene matches: 12. The DNA for the CDR3 is TGTGCCAGTAGTTCGAGGGTAAGACTAGCGGGCACCTACAATGAGCAGTTCTTC. As protein: CASSSRVRLAGTYNEQFF.

V gene TRBV5-1 combines with J gene TRBJ2-1; 11 bases line up with TRBD2. The CDR3 runs to 18 residues. The junction had 10 bases not matched to a gene; V was cut back by 5 bases and J by 0 bases. Germline V gene lookup returns CDR1 SGHRS and CDR2 YFSETQ. The CDR3, as DNA: TGCGCCAGCAGACCCCGACTAGCGGGGTTCCCCTCCTACAATGAGCAGTTCTTC. Its translation is CASRPRLAGFPSYNEQFF.

The CDR3 loop is CASSSGDRNSPLHF. CDR3 sequence (DNA): TGTGCCAGCAGCTCAGGGGACCGGAATTCACCCCTCCACTTT. The rearrangement uses TRBV5-6 and TRBJ1-6; tentative D call: TRBD1 (6 bases). Deletions cut 3 bases from V and 7 bases from J, with 11 bases between. The CDR3 consists of 14 residues. The germline V gene encodes CDR1 SGHDT and CDR2 YYEEEE.

The chain has TRBV7-3 and TRBJ2-3; the D gene is possibly TRBD2 (6 bases). Germline V gene lookup returns CDR1 SGHTA and CDR2 FQGTGA. V dropped 3 bases and J dropped 0 bases, with 10 bases sitting between them. This CDR3 comprises 15 residues. This CDR3 reads CASSFAAGSTDTQYF. In nucleotides, the CDR3 is TGTGCCAGCAGCTTCGCAGCGGGTAGCACAGATACGCAGTATTTT. Variable domain in full (rest from reference TRBV7-3 and TRBJ2-3): GAGVSQTPSNKVTEKGKYVELRCDPISGHTALYWYRQSLGQGPEFLIYFQGTGAADDSGLPNDRFFAVRPEGSVSTLKIQRTERGDSAVYLCASSFAAGSTDTQYFGPGTRLTVL.

The rearrangement uses TRBV10-2 and TRBJ2-3; D gene unclear. With 2 bases removed from V and 7 bases from J, the gap between germline ends came to 10 bases. In germline, CDR1 is WSHSY, CDR2 SAAADI. The CDR3 is 13 amino acids. The CDR3 DNA sequence: TGCGCCAGCAGTGAGACTCTCGGTAATACGCAGTATTTT. This codes for CASSETLGNTQYF.

This clone was seen a single time. The identical CDR3 is also encoded by other nucleotide sequences in the sample. The rearrangement uses TRBV3-1 (or the pseudogene TRBV3-2) and TRBJ1-3, with 7 bases aligning to TRBD1. The CDR3 contains 15 residues. J gave up 0 bases and V 3 bases, and 2 bases lay outside the gene matches. Per the germline V gene, CDR1 is LGHDT and CDR2 is YNNKEL (reference sequence). The chain's CDR3 is CASSQAGGSGNTIYF. In nucleotides, the CDR3 is TGTGCCAGCAGCCAGGCAGGGGGCTCTGGAAACACCATATATTTT.

This sequence joins TRBV30 and TRBJ1-1; 8 bases match TRBD1. There are 13 residues in the CDR3. V lost 3 bases and J lost 3; bases outside the gene matches: 3. The germline V gene encodes CDR1 GTSNPN and CDR2 SVGIG (reference sequence). The CDR3 sequence is CAWRGQGYTEAFF. The CDR3 DNA reads TGTGCCTGGAGAGGACAGGGATACACTGAAGCTTTCTTT.

The chain's CDR3 is CAISESERQQFF. The CDR3 region has the DNA TGTGCCATCAGTGAGTCGGAGAGACAGCAGTTCTTC. The chain couples TRBV10-3 to TRBJ2-1; D is uncertain. V shed 0 bases and J shed 11 bases, with 8 bases lying between them. The CDR3 has 12 amino acids. CDR1 is ENHRY, CDR2 SYGVKD, per germline.

This chain uses TRBV27 with TRBJ1-1; D is possibly TRBD1 (5 bases). Germline CDR1 and CDR2: MNHEY and SMNVEV (reference sequence). The CDR3 is made up of 13 amino acids. Trimming took off 6 bases at V and 5 bases at J, with 13 bases between the two ends. As DNA, the CDR3 is TGTGCCAGCAGGCTTTCAGGGCGGACTGAAGCTTTCTTT. This sequence encodes CASRLSGRTEAFF.

The chain recombines TRBV27 with TRBJ1-5; weak D call: TRBD1 (6 bases). The germline V gene encodes CDR1 MNHEY and CDR2 SMNVEV (reference sequence). Trimming left V 4 bases short and J 6 bases short, with 13 bases between. The CDR3 consists of 14 residues. The CDR3 is CASSSLQGPQPQHF. The DNA of the CDR3 is TGTGCCAGCAGTTCCCTACAGGGACCTCAGCCCCAGCATTTT.

V and J are TRBV29-1 and TRBJ2-1, with 10 bases aligning to TRBD2. CDR3 length equals 19 residues. Germline CDR1 SQVTM, CDR2 ANQGSEA. V shed 4 bases, J shed 5 bases, and the junction held 20 bases outside the gene matches. CDR3 in amino acids: CSVVKIGLAGEPYNNEQFF. CDR3 coding DNA: TGCAGCGTTGTTAAAATAGGGCTAGCGGGGGAACCCTATAACAATGAGCAGTTCTTC.

The chain carries TRBV5-1 and TRBJ2-5; tentatively, D is TRBD1 (5 bases). Trimming took 5 bases from V and 0 from J, leaving 11 bases between them. The CDR3 covers 14 residues. The germline CDR1 and CDR2 sequences are SGHRS and YFSETQ. In DNA, the CDR3 is TGCGCCAGCAGGACAGCCCTGTACCAAGAGACCCAGTACTTC. Translation: CASRTALYQETQYF.

This chain joins TRBV18 and TRBJ1-3, with D hard to call. V shed 3 bases and J shed 0 bases, with 12 bases lying between them. Looked up from germline, CDR1 is KGHSH and CDR2 is LQKENI. The CDR3 is 16 amino acids. Here the CDR3 DNA reads TGTGCCAGCTCACCGGACTCGCCGTACTCTGGAAACACCATATATTTT. It yields the protein CASSPDSPYSGNTIYF.

This clone was found a few times. The rearrangement uses TRBV2 and TRBJ1-4; no clear D gene. CDR1 is SNHLY, CDR2 FYNNEI, per germline. The CDR3 consists of 15 residues. The ends were cut back, 10 bases at V and 4 bases at J, with 19 bases in the middle. CDR3 bases: TGTGCCACCACTCTGGGTCAGGCCCATAATGAAAAACTGTTTTTT. Protein sequence: CATTLGQAHNEKLFF.

CDR3 protein: CASSVEGAGGLLHF. The CDR3 coding sequence is TGTGCCAGCAGCGTAGAGGGGGCTGGAGGTCTCCTCCACTTT. This chain joins TRBV9 and TRBJ1-6; 7 bases match TRBD1. CDR1 and CDR2 from the germline V gene are SGDLS and YYNGEE. CDR3 length: 14 residues. Trimming cost V 0 bases and J 15 bases; bases outside gene matches: 9.